The 21 T cell receptor beta chains given below trace back to one sample, sequenced in a study of beta chain features in type 1 diabetes. Expressed TCRB transcripts were sequenced after all isolated RNA was converted to cDNA. TCRdb's table, derived via immunoSEQ multiplex PCR, lists solely in-frame clones and lacks some. The sample comprises 200,000 to 250,000 clones, over 8.5% of which are singletons, and approximately 0.03% rests with the top ten. The specimen was naive CD4+ T cells from blood. The receptors here all came from a young woman in good health.

V gene TRBV5-4 combines with J gene TRBJ2-3, with 13 bases that match TRBD2. Trimming removed 4 bases from V and 6 bases from J; junction bases left unmatched: 5. Germline lookup yields CDR1 SGHNT and CDR2 YYREEE (reference sequence). The CDR3 totals 15 residues. CDR3 DNA: TGTGCCAGCAGCACACTAGCGGGAGGGCTGGATACGCAGTATTTT. This translates into CASSTLAGGLDTQYF.

This clone turned up a few times. This rearrangement joins TRBV21-1 to TRBJ2-7; TRBD1 reflects the table's D call only, with no check against the DNA. TRBV21-1 is a pseudogene locus. The CDR3 is 12 amino acids. The CDR3 DNA reads as TGTGCTCACAGGCTTATCTCCTACGAGCAGTACTTC. Its protein product is CAHRLISYEQYF.

The rearrangement uses TRBV5-1 and TRBJ2-5, with 7 bases aligning to TRBD1. Germline loops: CDR1 SGHRS, CDR2 YFSETQ. This CDR3 has 15 amino acids. The J segment lost 2 bases and the V segment lost 4 bases, leaving 8 bases of the junction unmatched. CDR3 coding DNA: TGCGCCAGCAGCATCTCCGGGACAGCGCAAGAGACCCAGTACTTC. It codes for CASSISGTAQETQYF.

V is TRBV6-6 and J is TRBJ2-7; 10 bases map to TRBD1. Germline V gene data show CDR1 as MNHNY and CDR2 as SVGAGI (reference sequence). The CDR3 length is 15 residues. J gave up 6 bases and V 2 bases, and 7 bases lay outside the gene matches. In DNA, the CDR3 is TGTGCCAGCAGTTACCAAAGGACAGGGGGGGGCGAGCAGTACTTC. This encodes CASSYQRTGGGEQYF.

This clone was seen repeatedly, ten times or more. The CDR3 protein is CASSQGDRGLREQYF. In DNA, the CDR3 is TGCGCCAGCAGTCAAGGAGACAGGGGGCTAAGGGAGCAGTACTTC. V gene TRBV23-1 combines with J gene TRBJ2-7; 10 positions agree with TRBD1. TRBV23-1 has ORF status, its function being uncertain. The J segment lost 7 bases and the V segment lost 2 bases, leaving 8 bases of the junction unmatched. There are 15 residues in the CDR3.

The V and J genes are TRBV29-1 and TRBJ2-3; D perhaps matches TRBD2 (5 bases). The germline V gene has CDR1 SQVTM and CDR2 ANQGSEA. The V end lost 1 base, the J end lost 0 bases, and 11 bases lay between the germline ends. This CDR3 region has 15 residues. In DNA, the CDR3 is TGCAGCGTTGAAGTGAGGGCTAAAAGCACAGATACGCAGTATTTT. Translating it yields CSVEVRAKSTDTQYF.

The chain joins TRBV28 to TRBJ1-5, with 9 positions matching TRBD1. CDR1 is MDHEN and CDR2 is SYDVKM in the germline V gene. This CDR3 comprises 16 residues. Trimming took 3 bases from V and 6 from J; bases not matched to a gene: 9. This CDR3 is CASSFVQGASGQPQHF. DNA for the CDR3: TGTGCCAGCAGTTTCGTACAGGGGGCCTCCGGTCAGCCCCAGCATTTT.

V is TRBV7-9 and J is TRBJ2-7; 12 nucleotides match TRBD2. The trim removed 5 bases at V and 6 bases at J, leaving 14 bases unmatched. The length of the CDR3 is 17 residues. The germline gives CDR1 SEHNR, CDR2 FQNEAQ (reference sequence). The CDR3 spells CASSPRTRLAGVGEQYF. In DNA, the CDR3 is TGTGCCAGCAGCCCCCGCACCCGACTAGCGGGAGTGGGCGAGCAGTACTTC.

The V and J genes are TRBV7-8 and TRBJ2-5; 7 bases fit TRBD1. This CDR3 is built from 13 residues. J was trimmed by 3 bases and V by 4 bases; bases with no gene match: 2. Per germline, CDR1 SGHVS and CDR2 FQNEAQ. DNA for the CDR3: TGTGCCAGCAGCTCTACAGGGGAAGAGACCCAGTACTTC. Encoded protein: CASSSTGEETQYF.

Remarks on this clone: Other DNA variants within this sample encode the same CDR3. The J gene is TRBJ1-1, the V gene TRBV5-1; the D is unclear. CDR1 SGHRS and CDR2 YFSETQ come from the germline V gene. Trimming removed 0 bases at V and 3 bases at J, with 6 bases between. The CDR3 extends over 13 amino acids. In DNA, the CDR3 is TGCGCCAGCAGCTTGGCCGGTGACACTGAAGCTTTCTTT. It translates to CASSLAGDTEAFF.

This clone turned up a few times. The rearrangement links TRBV19 to TRBJ1-1; D not certain. The V end lost 11 bases, the J end lost 10 bases, and 23 bases lay between the germline ends. Germline V CDR1 and CDR2: LNHDA, SQIVND (reference sequence). This CDR3 is built from 13 residues. CDR3 DNA: TGTGCCCGACCCTGGGCAGCCCAGGTGGGAGCTTTCTTT. Encoded protein: CARPWAAQVGAFF.

This clone was counted a few times. The chain combines TRBV30 with TRBJ2-3; D is ambiguous. Germline CDR1 and CDR2: GTSNPN and SVGIG (reference sequence). The CDR3 is made up of 15 amino acids. V was trimmed by 0 bases and J by 0 bases, leaving 10 bases between them. CDR3 loop: CAWSVSARSTDTQYF. The CDR3 bases are TGTGCCTGGAGTGTATCGGCTAGGAGCACAGATACGCAGTATTTT.

This chain uses TRBV5-1 with TRBJ2-5; D is uncertain. The CDR3 runs 12 residues. The V end lost 0 bases, the J end lost 4 bases, and 4 bases lay between the germline ends. Germline V CDR1 and CDR2: SGHRS, YFSETQ. In nucleotides, the CDR3 is TGCGCCAGCAGCTTGGGACTAGAGACCCAGTACTTC. Translating gives CASSLGLETQYF.

The chain carries TRBV2 and TRBJ2-1; TRBD2 is a possible D gene (6 bases). V was cut by 8 bases and J by 0 bases, with 11 bases left in between. Germline-derived CDR1 and CDR2 are SNHLY and FYNNEI. The CDR3 extends over 14 amino acids. The CDR3 protein is CASLAGSSYNEQFF. In DNA form, the CDR3 reads TGTGCCAGCTTGGCGGGGAGCTCCTACAATGAGCAGTTCTTC.

This clone was counted only a few times. This chain connects TRBV5-1 to TRBJ2-5; 7 positions agree with TRBD2. Germline V lookup: CDR1 SGHRS, CDR2 YFSETQ. Trimming took 0 bases from V and 4 from J; bases not matched to a gene: 6. CDR3 length equals 15 residues. This CDR3 is CASSLVGTGGETQYF. CDR3 sequence (DNA): TGCGCCAGCAGCTTGGTCGGGACGGGGGGAGAGACCCAGTACTTC.

This clone was seen a few times. The chain's CDR3 is CASSPAGLLAKNIQYF. CDR3 nucleotide sequence: TGTGCCAGCAGCCCAGCAGGGCTACTAGCCAAAAACATTCAGTACTTC. V and J are TRBV14 and TRBJ2-4; D is perhaps TRBD1 (5 bases). The CDR3 runs 16 residues. V lost 4 bases and J 0 bases, leaving 13 bases between the germline ends. Germline assignment: CDR1 SGHDN and CDR2 FVKESK.

The chain couples TRBV6-1 to TRBJ1-2; 7 bases fit TRBD1. Germline-derived CDR1 and CDR2 are MNHNS and SASEGT. This CDR3 is built from 15 residues. Trimming removed 8 bases from V and 4 bases from J; junction bases left unmatched: 13. The CDR3 region is CASLKATGVLYGYTF. In DNA, the CDR3 is TGTGCCAGCCTCAAGGCCACAGGGGTCCTCTATGGCTACACCTTC.

This chain joins TRBV12-5 and TRBJ2-5; TRBD1 aligns across 7 bases. The V and J ends lost 6 bases and 4 bases, in that order; junction bases with no gene match: 5. CDR1 and CDR2 (germline): LGHNT, FRNRAP. The CDR3 extends over 13 amino acids. Here the CDR3 reads CASGKTGRETQYF. The CDR3 DNA is TGTGCTAGTGGCAAGACAGGGAGAGAGACCCAGTACTTC.

The V and J genes are TRBV4-1 and TRBJ2-4, with TRBD1 matching 9 bases. CDR3 length equals 15 residues. Per germline, CDR1 MGHRA and CDR2 YSYEKL. The V gene end was trimmed by 8 bases and the J gene end by 3 bases; junction bases not matched to a gene: 8. CDR3 sequence reads: CASRSDRGGKNIQYF. The CDR3 DNA follows: TGCGCCAGCCGTAGTGACAGGGGGGGCAAAAACATTCAGTACTTC.

This clone was found a few times. The chain uses TRBV2 and TRBJ2-1; 7 positions agree with TRBD1. With 6 bases clipped from V and 12 bases from J, the junction kept 17 bases outside the gene matches. This CDR3 is 15 amino acids long. The germline V gene encodes CDR1 SNHLY and CDR2 FYNNEI. CDR3 nucleotide sequence: TGTGCCAGCAGCAGCAGGGTCTCGAGTCGGGACAGGCAGTTCTTC. Its translation: CASSSRVSSRDRQFF.

In its sample, this clone was seen a few times. The V and J genes are TRBV7-8 and TRBJ2-1, with D perhaps TRBD1 (5 bases). The CDR3 totals 16 residues. Germline loops: CDR1 SGHVS, CDR2 FQNEAQ. The V and J ends lost 1 base and 2 bases respectively, with 12 bases between them. The CDR3 bases are TGTGCCAGCAGCTTAGAGGGTGACAGTGCCTACAATGAGCAGTTCTTC. Translating gives CASSLEGDSAYNEQFF.